This record concerns one T cell receptor beta chain sequence. Its antigen remains unknown. This sample is part of a study of beta chain features in type 1 diabetes. Study observations and caveats: Type 1 diabetes patients had VDJ junctions that carried fewer insertions and more deletions. Naive, central memory and Treg TCRB repertoires appeared more alike in patients than in healthy donors.

Sorted populations all exceeded 95% purity. Of the isolated RNA, all was reverse transcribed, and so the sequenced material was expressed TCRB transcripts. Naive, central memory and regulatory T cell samples came to a mean of approximately 3.6 million reads. Repertoires were generated with immunoSEQ multiplex PCR, while TCRdb's copy carries only in-frame clones and drops some. The sample lists around 400,000 clones, roughly 12% occurring once. This TCR derives from a man aged 18 to 30 in good health. The sequenced sample consisted of naive CD4+ T cells from blood.

The CDR3 DNA sequence: TGTGCCAGCAGCAGAGGGACAGTGAATGAAAAACTGTTTTTT. Translation gives CASSRGTVNEKLFF. The chain has TRBV9 and TRBJ1-4, with TRBD1 identical over 7 bases. Unmatched junction bases numbered 5, after V lost 4 bases and J lost 5 bases. The CDR3 length is 14 residues. CDR1 SGDLS and CDR2 YYNGEE come from the germline V gene.